The entry that follows covers one T cell receptor beta chain sequence. Its antigen is still unknown. The data are from a study of T cells in Graves' hyperthyroidism and ophthalmopathy. Notes on the study in general: In the blood, most expanded thyroid clonotypes above 0.001 appeared as well. The model forecast ophthalmopathy, anticipating it by a median about 6.5 months before onset.

Newly diagnosed hyperthyroidism, duration under 2 months, in patients aged 18 to 65. Source material for PBMCs was around 10 ml fresh peripheral blood. Template material for amplifying TCR beta CDR3 regions consisted of RNA transcripts. The study used the HTBI primer set for a first-round RT-PCR of the TCR CDR3. MiXCR, run by TCRdb on the multiplex PCR reads, gives a single entry per CDR3 protein. The sample shows hundreds of thousands of distinct CDR3 sequences, over 15% of them seen only once. Germline CDR1 is KGHSH and CDR2 is LQKENI. Trimming took off 6 bases at V and 7 bases at J, with 12 bases between the two ends. This CDR3 has 12 amino acids.

The sequencing input was blood. The gene calls are TRBV18 and TRBJ1-2; D is unclear. This receptor was identified in a woman aged 18-35 years with Graves' hyperthyroidism. In DNA form, the CDR3 reads TGTGCCAGCTCGGGGAGTGGGCCTGGCTACACCTTC. This gives the protein CASSGSGPGYTF.